A selection of T cell receptor beta chains follows, all from one sample in a study of T cell responses to AZD1222 COVID-19 vaccine. The repertoire was sequenced with immunoSEQ multiplex PCR; TCRdb's copy has only in-frame clones and lacks some. The sample comprises under 150,000 clones, approximately 92% of which are singletons, and about 1.1% rests with the top ten. Source: peripheral blood, taken 28 days after the second AZD1222 dose. The receptor source for this set is an adult who received the AZD1222 COVID-19 vaccine. CDR3s include the opening cysteine and the closing phenylalanine or tryptophan. The D gene is left open where the match is weak. Size is omitted from some rows. Given values are once, few, many or a class for expanded clones.

j_call clone_size v_call d_call cdr3_aa cdr3_nt
TRBJ1-4 . TRBV5-5 TRBD1 CASSPDRGGEKLFF TGTGCCAGCAGCCCGGACAGGGGCGGTGAAAAACTGTTTTTT
TRBJ2-7 . TRBV10-3 . CAIRGTGQQGPYEQYF TGTGCCATCCGGGGGACCGGGCAACAGGGGCCCTACGAGCAGTACTTC
TRBJ1-2 . TRBV4-3 TRBD1 CASSQEAGGIYGYTF TGCGCCAGCAGCCAAGAGGCAGGGGGCATCTATGGCTACACCTTC
TRBJ1-6 . TRBV14 TRBD1 CASSRDRDSPLHF TGTGCCAGCAGCCGCGACAGGGACTCACCCCTCCACTTT
TRBJ1-5 once TRBV19 . CASSFGAPGNQPQHF TGTGCCAGTAGTTTCGGGGCTCCGGGAAATCAGCCCCAGCATTTT
TRBJ2-1 . TRBV4-3 TRBD1 CASSQDIPGTGGNEQFF TGCGCCAGCAGCCAAGATATCCCCGGGACAGGGGGCAATGAGCAGTTCTTC
TRBJ1-5 . TRBV27 TRBD1 CASSQQGDHQPQHF TGTGCCAGCAGCCAGCAGGGGGACCATCAGCCCCAGCATTTT
TRBJ2-3 . TRBV5-5 . CASSWDPPSVDTQYF TGTGCCAGCAGTTGGGACCCGCCAAGTGTGGATACGCAGTATTTT
TRBJ1-1 . TRBV7-8 . CASSLQGNTEAFF TGTGCCAGCAGTTTACAGGGGAACACTGAAGCTTTCTTT
TRBJ1-6 once TRBV2 . CASRLGESPLHF TGTGCCAGCAGGCTCGGGGAATCACCCCTCCACTTT
TRBJ2-3 . TRBV11-3 . CASSLVAYTDTQYF TGTGCCAGCAGCTTAGTGGCCTACACAGATACGCAGTATTTT
TRBJ2-1 . TRBV5-1 TRBD2 CASSLDGGAYGEQFF TGCGCCAGCAGCTTGGACGGGGGGGCCTATGGTGAGCAGTTCTTC
TRBJ1-1 . TRBV11-3 TRBD1 CASSLGSDRRTEAFF TGTGCCAGCAGCTTAGGCTCGGACAGGCGTACTGAAGCTTTCTTT
TRBJ2-2 . TRBV18 TRBD1 CASSSAGGSNTGELFF TGTGCCAGCTCATCCGCAGGGGGCTCGAACACCGGGGAGCTGTTTTTT
TRBJ1-6 . TRBV18 . CASSPSFGQTGGSPLHF TGTGCCAGCTCACCCTCCTTTGGACAGACCGGAGGGTCACCCCTCCACTTT